Shown below are 2 T cell receptor beta chains from a single sample sequenced in a study of post-analysis software for immune sequencing data. General study findings and limits: Four or five TRBV segments, TRBV5-6, TRBV5-1 and TRBV20-1 among them, were found more frequent in patients than controls.

These receptors lack a known antigen. Unique-molecular-identifier-tagged TCR beta cDNA libraries were used. TCRdb itself ran the PCR reads through MiXCR, one entry per CDR3 protein. The sample shows roughly 570,000 distinct CDR3 sequences, around 36% of them seen only once. The sample comprised blood. These receptors came from a girl younger than 18 with multiple sclerosis.

The chain recombines TRBV12-3 or TRBV12-4 with TRBJ2-1; 11 bases map to TRBD2. J was trimmed by 7 bases and V by 5 bases; bases with no gene match: 7. The CDR3 is made up of 15 amino acids. In DNA form, the CDR3 reads TGTGCCAGCAGTCCCATAGCGGGGGGGGGAAATGAGCAGTTCTTC. Translating gives CASSPIAGGGNEQFF.

This chain links TRBV5-1 with TRBJ2-5; a weak D match, TRBD2 (7 bases). Germline values: CDR1 SGHRS, CDR2 YFSETQ. V lost 5 bases to trimming and J lost 5 bases, with 16 bases between them. The CDR3 consists of 14 residues. The CDR3 loop reads CASRNLQGGETQYF. The CDR3 DNA follows: TGCGCCAGCAGAAATCTACAGGGAGGGGAGACCCAGTACTTC.